Below, 16 T cell receptor beta chains from the same sample are listed, as sequenced in a study of response to subunit inactivated influenza vaccine. TCRdb analysed the RT-PCR reads with MiXCR anew, one entry per CDR3 protein. The sample carries around 540,000 distinct CDR3 sequences, 12% recorded once. Sequencing was performed on PBMCs from blood, taken on the day of vaccination. These receptors originate from a man aged 50-60 years who received an inactivated influenza vaccine.

CDR3 DNA sequence: TGCAGTGCCAACTCGATACGGGGACTTGGGGATTCACCCCTCCACTTT. Translated, it gives CSANSIRGLGDSPLHF. The chain recombines TRBV20-1 with TRBJ1-6; D might be TRBD1 (5 bases). Germline loops: CDR1 DFQATT, CDR2 SNEGSKA (reference sequence). The CDR3 extends over 16 amino acids. Trimming took 6 bases from V and 8 from J, leaving 23 bases between them.

This sequence joins TRBV20-1 and TRBJ2-1; 11 bases line up with TRBD2. With 3 bases clipped from V and 3 bases from J, the junction kept 4 bases outside the gene matches. The CDR3 is 15 amino acids. The germline V gene has CDR1 DFQATT and CDR2 SNEGSKA (reference sequence). DNA of the CDR3: TGCAGTGCTAGCGGACTAGCGGGCTTCTACAATGAGCAGTTCTTC. This translates into CSASGLAGFYNEQFF.

This clonotype was picked up a small number of times. The chain combines TRBV18 with TRBJ2-3; maybe TRBD1 (5 bases). Trimming took 3 bases from V and 5 from J, leaving 15 bases between them. The CDR3 is 15 amino acids. CDR1 KGHSH and CDR2 LQKENI come from the germline V gene. The CDR3 DNA sequence: TGTGCCAGCTCACCTTTCAGGGCCCACCTAGATACGCAGTATTTT. Translating it yields CASSPFRAHLDTQYF.

There are many counts of this clonotype. The chain couples TRBV28 to TRBJ1-4; no clear D gene. The V end lost 10 bases, the J end lost 2 bases, and 14 bases lay between the germline ends. CDR1 is MDHEN, CDR2 SYDVKM, per germline. CDR3 length equals 14 residues. In DNA form, the CDR3 reads TGTGCCACCCAGTTCCTAGGGACTAATGAAAAACTGTTTTTT. Translation: CATQFLGTNEKLFF.

This clonotype was detected only a few times. V usage is TRBV12-3 or TRBV12-4 and J usage is TRBJ2-1; 9 bases are shared with TRBD1. V shed 6 bases, J shed 7 bases, and the junction held 7 bases outside the gene matches. There are 14 residues in the CDR3. In nucleotides, the CDR3 is TGTGCCAGCAGCTCAACGGGGACAGGGAATGAGCAGTTCTTC. Protein: CASSSTGTGNEQFF.

The V and J genes are TRBV7-2 and TRBJ2-7, with 8 bases fitting TRBD2. CDR1 and CDR2 from the germline V gene are SGHTA and FQGNSA. This CDR3 comprises 14 residues. Germline trimming cut 5 bases from V and 6 bases from J; bases unmatched to any gene: 9. CDR3 in amino acids: CASSHAGTSSEQYF. In DNA form, the CDR3 reads TGTGCCAGCAGCCATGCCGGGACTAGTTCCGAGCAGTACTTC.

This clonotype was recorded at least ten times. V and J are TRBV5-1 and TRBJ2-2; TRBD1 matches at 7 bases. Germline V CDR1 and CDR2: SGHRS, YFSETQ. The CDR3 spans 13 residues. The junction had 1 base not matched to a gene; V was cut back by 4 bases and J by 4 bases. The CDR3 here is CASSNRGTGELFF. In DNA form, the CDR3 reads TGCGCCAGCAGCAACAGGGGCACCGGGGAGCTGTTTTTT.

This clonotype was seen a few times. The chain couples TRBV2 to TRBJ2-3; D unclear. The CDR3 totals 14 residues. Germline loops: CDR1 SNHLY, CDR2 FYNNEI. Trimming took off 9 bases at V and 0 bases at J, with 13 bases between the two ends. The CDR3 DNA reads TGTGCCAGTAGAGAGACCAGTAGCACAGATACGCAGTATTTT. Its translation: CASRETSSTDTQYF.

The V call is TRBV5-1, the J call TRBJ2-7, with D tentatively TRBD1 (5 bases). The germline V gene encodes CDR1 SGHRS and CDR2 YFSETQ. CDR3 length: 15 residues. The V end was cut by 8 bases, the J end by 7 bases, with 25 bases between. The CDR3: CASAPAGPMLEEQYF. CDR3 DNA: TGCGCCAGTGCTCCCGCAGGGCCTATGCTGGAGGAGCAGTACTTC.

This clonotype was found a few times. This chain uses TRBV5-1 with TRBJ2-3; 10 nucleotides agree with TRBD2. The CDR3 has 16 amino acids. The germline V gene encodes CDR1 SGHRS and CDR2 YFSETQ. Germline trimming cut 7 bases from V and 6 bases from J; bases unmatched to any gene: 14. CDR3 DNA: TGCGCCAGCCCCCTCGATGAGCGGGGGGGAGAGGATACGCAGTATTTT. It codes for CASPLDERGGEDTQYF.

The chain combines TRBV7-6 with TRBJ2-5; D unclear. This CDR3 contains 15 residues. Germline CDR1 reads SGHVS; CDR2 reads FNYEAQ. V was clipped by 1 base and J by 1 base, with 10 bases between them. The CDR3 DNA is TGTGCCAGCAGCTTAGTCCAGTACACCCAAGAGACCCAGTACTTC. Translation: CASSLVQYTQETQYF. The complete variable domain, with remaining parts taken from reference TRBV7-6 and TRBJ2-5, reads GAGVSQSPRYKVTKRGQDVALRCDPISGHVSLYWYRQALGQGPEFLTYFNYEAQQDKSGLPNDRFSAERPEGSISTLTIQRTEQRDSAMYRCASSLVQYTQETQYFGPGTRLLVL.

This clonotype was seen only a few times. The CDR3 reads CASSTQGAVNYGYTF. The CDR3 region has the DNA TGCGCCAGCAGCACACAGGGGGCCGTTAACTATGGCTACACCTTC. J is TRBJ1-2 and V is TRBV5-1, with 9 bases matching TRBD1. J gave up 1 base and V 4 bases, and 5 bases lay outside the gene matches. The CDR3 consists of 15 residues. Germline V gene sequence: CDR1 SGHRS, CDR2 YFSETQ. Together with reference TRBV5-1 and TRBJ1-2, the CDR3 gives the full variable domain: KAGVTQTPRYLIKTRGQQVTLSCSPISGHRSVSWYQQTPGQGLQFLFEYFSETQRNKGNFPGRFSGRQFSNSRSEMNVSTLELGDSALYLCASSTQGAVNYGYTFGSGTRLTVV.

This clonotype showed up many times. This rearrangement joins TRBV7-2 to TRBJ2-3; D gene unclear. This CDR3 contains 13 residues. Germline CDR1 reads SGHTA; CDR2 reads FQGNSA. Trimming removed 7 bases at V and 3 bases at J, with 11 bases between. In DNA, the CDR3 is TGTGCCAGCAACCGCTTGGGTACAGATACGCAGTATTTT. Residues: CASNRLGTDTQYF.

This sequence joins TRBV18 and TRBJ1-5; D not resolved. Trimming cost V 3 bases and J 5 bases, with 8 bases left between them. The CDR3 length is 13 residues. Germline V lookup: CDR1 KGHSH, CDR2 LQKENI. The CDR3 nucleotides are TGTGCCAGCTCACCGGACGGGCATCAGCCCCAGCATTTT. It translates to CASSPDGHQPQHF.

The rearrangement links TRBV20-1 to TRBJ2-5; D gene unclear. Germline values: CDR1 DFQATT, CDR2 SNEGSKA (reference sequence). The CDR3 extends over 14 amino acids. The V and J ends lost 0 bases and 3 bases respectively, with 11 bases between them. CDR3 region: CSARDIRVKETQYF. In nucleotides, the CDR3 is TGCAGTGCTAGAGATATACGGGTTAAAGAGACCCAGTACTTC.

This clonotype showed up just a few times. The rearrangement joins TRBV6-5 to TRBJ1-2; D not certain. Germline CDR1 reads MNHEY; CDR2 reads SVGAGI. Trimming removed 6 bases at V and 2 bases at J, with 10 bases between. The CDR3 totals 13 residues. Here the CDR3 reads CASSYDGNYGYTF. In nucleotides, the CDR3 is TGTGCCAGCAGCTACGACGGCAACTATGGCTACACCTTC.